The rows below give T cell receptor beta chains drawn from one sample of a study of cytomegalovirus exposure and HLA in healthy donors. Sequencing was performed with immunoSEQ multiplex PCR; in TCRdb, only in-frame clones are kept and a portion is missing. The sample contains about 260,000 clones, more than 55% of which appear only once. Sample: PBMCs. Every receptor here comes from a female donor in good health and CMV-seronegative. The CDR3 runs from the conserved cysteine through the conserved F or W. Fields, in order: J gene, V gene, CDR3 protein.

>TRBJ2-5|TRBV28
CASSSQLAEYQETQYF
>TRBJ2-7|TRBV10-3
CAISETGGWDEQYF
>TRBJ2-5|TRBV18
CASSPLETQYF
>TRBJ1-1|TRBV20-1
CSAKDYTEAFF
>TRBJ1-1|TRBV23-1
CASSRTANTEAFF
>TRBJ2-7|TRBV5-4
CASSLGAWTGRSSYEQYF
>TRBJ2-3|TRBV6-5
CASRQGASTDTQYF
>NA|TRBV5-6
CASSTGLIFYEQYF
>TRBJ2-1|TRBV30
CAWSVTGQGNEQFF
>TRBJ2-2|TRBV6-5
CASTLGAGGELFF
>TRBJ2-7|TRBV4-2
CASSQGLYYEQYF
>TRBJ1-5|TRBV4-1
CASSLDISAPNQPQHF
>TRBJ1-1|TRBV19
CASSTQGAITNTEAFF
>TRBJ1-1|TRBV11-2
CASSLLFAEAFF
>TRBJ1-1|TRBV11-1
CASSMTEDTEAFF
>TRBJ2-4|TRBV18
CASSQPPLQGPPVVQYF
>TRBJ1-2|TRBV7-9
CASSLFLDRENYGYTF
>TRBJ1-1|TRBV19
CASSMGGLGNTEAFF
>TRBJ2-2|TRBV6-5
CASSYSSGTARGELFF
>TRBJ1-5|TRBV5-4
CASSYTGGSNQPQHF
>TRBJ2-7|TRBV7-8
CASSLLSGSPLEQYF
>NA|TRBV5-6
CASSEGFSREQYF
>TRBJ2-5|TRBV4-1
CASSLGGGETQYF
>TRBJ1-2|TRBV5-1
CASSLEIESGYTF
>TRBJ1-2|TRBV7-9
CASSLTWGDGYTF
>TRBJ2-7|TRBV29-1
CSVETGTVPYEQYF
>TRBJ2-2|TRBV7-9
CASSLALRGPHGELFF